The 19 T cell receptor beta chains listed next were all sequenced from one sample in a study of blood T cells in healthy people across ages. The use of a sample-barcoded 5' primer and a J-beta primer mix characterized a second PCR of about 7 to 12 cycles. Via MiXCR, TCRdb re-called the 5' RACE reads, giving one row per CDR3 protein. Among over 1,500,000 distinct CDR3 sequences listed, 40% to 55% were seen once. Sequencing used blood. The receptors originated from a woman between 40 and 55 years old in good health.

Only a few counts were recorded for this clonotype. The genes are TRBV7-9 and TRBJ1-2, with 7 bases that match TRBD1. CDR1 and CDR2 (germline): SEHNR, FQNEAQ (reference sequence). V was clipped by 5 bases and J by 8 bases; unmatched bases: 17. CDR3 length equals 16 residues. The CDR3 here is CASSVRDSDPVTGYTF. CDR3 coding DNA: TGTGCCAGCAGCGTCCGGGACAGCGATCCGGTTACGGGCTACACCTTC.

This clonotype was observed a single time. The chain combines TRBV20-1 with TRBJ2-5; D gene uncertain. The better agreement between TRBJ2-7 and the DNA end casts doubt on the J call. The CDR3 is 11 amino acids. Looked up from germline, CDR1 is DFQATT and CDR2 is SNEGSKA (reference sequence). The CDR3 DNA reads as TGCAGTGCTAGTCACGACCACGAGCAGTACTTC. Its protein is CSASHDHEQYF.

This clonotype occurred many times. The rearrangement links TRBV29-1 to TRBJ2-7; 10 bases are shared with TRBD1. CDR1 SQVTM and CDR2 ANQGSEA come from the germline V gene. V lost 0 bases to trimming and J lost 4 bases; unmatched junction nucleotides: 6. The length of the CDR3 is 15 residues. The CDR3 spells CSVEDHGDRGYEQYF. DNA of the CDR3: TGCAGCGTTGAAGATCATGGGGACAGGGGTTACGAGCAGTACTTC.

This clonotype was recorded a few times. The rearrangement joins TRBV4-1 to TRBJ1-2; a weak D match, TRBD1 (6 bases). V was cut by 3 bases and J by 3 bases, with 8 bases left in between. The CDR3 extends over 13 amino acids. Germline CDR1 is MGHRA and CDR2 is YSYEKL. In nucleotides, the CDR3 is TGCGCCAGCAGCCAGGGGGCTGACTATGGCTACACCTTC. Amino acids: CASSQGADYGYTF.

This clonotype was counted at least ten times. In DNA, the CDR3 is TGTGCCAGCAGTTACCAGGGTCCCTACGAGCAGTACTTC. Its translation: CASSYQGPYEQYF. The chain is built from TRBV6-6 and TRBJ2-7, with D tentatively TRBD1 (5 bases). Germline CDR1 is MNHNY and CDR2 is SVGAGI (reference sequence). V shed 2 bases and J shed 2 bases, with 7 bases lying between them. The CDR3 covers 13 residues.

This chain links TRBV28 with TRBJ1-6; the D is unclear. Looked up from germline, CDR1 is MDHEN and CDR2 is SYDVKM. V was shortened by 7 bases and J by 2 bases, with 12 bases between the two germline ends. The CDR3 totals 15 residues. The CDR3 coding sequence is TGTGCCAGCAACGACGGACGGCCCTATAATTCACCCCTCCACTTT. Translating it yields CASNDGRPYNSPLHF.

This clonotype was counted only a few times. The rearrangement links TRBV4-3 to TRBJ2-1; D tentatively fits TRBD1 or TRBD2 (6 bases each). Germline loops: CDR1 LGHNA, CDR2 YSLEER. Trimming pared 0 bases from V and 2 bases from J, leaving 14 bases between. CDR3 size: 17 residues. CDR3 amino acids: CASSQDHGGPPYNEQFF. The CDR3 nucleotides read TGCGCCAGCAGCCAAGATCATGGGGGGCCTCCCTACAATGAGCAGTTCTTC.

The chain links TRBV24-1 to TRBJ2-3; D unresolved. The CDR3 has 15 residues. V lost 4 bases to trimming and J lost 0 bases, with 10 bases between them. Looked up from germline, CDR1 is KGHDR and CDR2 is SFDVKD. CDR3 DNA sequence: TGTGCCACCAGTGACTACAGATCTAGCACAGATACGCAGTATTTT. This translates into CATSDYRSSTDTQYF.

This clonotype appeared a few times. This chain links TRBV7-2 with TRBJ2-3; no definite D call. CDR3 length: 15 residues. V was trimmed by 0 bases and J by 2 bases, leaving 9 bases between them. Germline lookup yields CDR1 SGHTA and CDR2 FQGNSA. The CDR3 sequence: CASSLAMTVTDTQYF. The CDR3 nucleotides are TGTGCCAGCAGCTTAGCGATGACCGTCACAGATACGCAGTATTTT.

This rearrangement joins TRBV20-1 to TRBJ2-1; 9 bases are a match to TRBD1. V was pared by 1 base and J by 1 base, with 5 bases of the junction left unmatched. CDR1 is DFQATT and CDR2 is SNEGSKA in the germline V gene (reference sequence). CDR3 length equals 16 residues. The CDR3, as DNA: TGCAGTGCTAGAGGGACAGGGGTAGGATCCTACAATGAGCAGTTCTTC. This translates into CSARGTGVGSYNEQFF.

The rearrangement uses TRBV14 and TRBJ1-1; D unclear. Per germline, CDR1 SGHDN and CDR2 FVKESK. V was pared by 4 bases and J by 6 bases, with 12 bases between. The CDR3 is 13 amino acids. CDR3 protein: CASSPTSVAEAFF. The DNA of the CDR3 is TGTGCCAGCAGCCCCACGTCGGTTGCTGAAGCTTTCTTT. The full variable domain, rest sourced from reference TRBV14 and TRBJ1-1, is EAGVTQFPSHSVIEKGQTVTLRCDPISGHDNLYWYRRVMGKEIKFLLHFVKESKQDESGMPNNRFLAERTGGTYSTLKVQPAELEDSGVYFCASSPTSVAEAFFGQGTRLTVV.

The gene calls are TRBV3-1 and TRBJ1-5; perhaps TRBD1 as D (6 bases). The CDR3 contains 18 residues. CDR1 LGHDT and CDR2 YNNKEL come from the germline V gene (reference sequence). V was cut by 1 base and J by 5 bases, with 21 bases left in between. Here the CDR3 DNA reads TGTGCCAGCAGCCAAGGATACCCTGGGGGGGGCGTATATCAGCCCCAGCATTTT. Protein product: CASSQGYPGGGVYQPQHF.

This chain links TRBV2 with TRBJ2-3; D may be TRBD1 or TRBD2 (5 bases each). The CDR3 runs 13 residues. Germline V CDR1 and CDR2: SNHLY, FYNNEI. The CDR3 region is CASDDYAGDTQYF. DNA for the CDR3: TGTGCTAGCGACGACTACGCAGGGGATACGCAGTATTTT.

The chain has TRBV7-3 and TRBJ2-1, with D unresolved. The germline V and J ends were trimmed by 4 bases and 0 bases, with 13 bases remaining between them. This CDR3 has 16 amino acids. Germline V gene lookup returns CDR1 SGHTA and CDR2 FQGTGA. CDR3 sequence (DNA): TGTGCCAGCAGCTCGATCCAGCAGAGCTCCTACAATGAGCAGTTCTTC. Its protein product is CASSSIQQSSYNEQFF.

The V gene is TRBV5-5, the J gene TRBJ1-5, with 9 bases lining up with TRBD1. The CDR3 is made up of 15 amino acids. With 4 bases clipped from V and 7 bases from J, the junction kept 9 bases outside the gene matches. CDR1 is SGHKS, CDR2 YYEKEE, per germline (reference sequence). This chain's CDR3 is CASSPWTGVGQPQHF. The CDR3 bases are TGTGCCAGCAGCCCGTGGACAGGGGTTGGCCAGCCCCAGCATTTT.

The chain is built from TRBV14 and TRBJ2-5; D might be TRBD1 (6 bases). Between the trimmed V and J ends, which lost 4 bases and 2 bases, there was a span of 14 bases. CDR1 SGHDN and CDR2 FVKESK come from the germline V gene. The CDR3 extends over 15 amino acids. CDR3 residues: CASSRRTALQETQYF. The CDR3 coding sequence is TGTGCCAGCAGCCGCCGGACAGCCCTACAAGAGACCCAGTACTTC.

The chain has TRBV19 and TRBJ2-3; a weak D match, TRBD2 (6 bases). The CDR3 is 13 residues long. Germline values: CDR1 LNHDA, CDR2 SQIVND (reference sequence). Trimming removed 5 bases from V and 5 bases from J, with 11 bases in between. The CDR3 DNA sequence: TGTGCCAGTAGTGCGACTAGAAGAGATACGCAGTATTTT. As protein: CASSATRRDTQYF.

This chain links TRBV12-3 or TRBV12-4 with TRBJ2-3; TRBD2 is a possible D gene (6 bases). This CDR3 has 14 amino acids. V shed 8 bases and J shed 0 bases, with 12 bases lying between them. CDR3 nucleotide sequence: TGTGCCAGCCGACGGGGGTCTAGCACAGATACGCAGTATTTT. Translated: CASRRGSSTDTQYF.

This clonotype was seen only a few times. The V and J genes are TRBV6-2 or TRBV6-3 and TRBJ2-1, with TRBD2 matching over 10 bases. Germline trimming cut 6 bases from V and 3 bases from J; bases unmatched to any gene: 8. From germline, CDR1 is MNHEY and CDR2 SVGEGT. The CDR3 totals 16 residues. The CDR3 reads CASRPPSGGCYNEQFF. As DNA, the CDR3 is TGTGCCAGCAGGCCACCTAGCGGGGGATGCTACAATGAGCAGTTCTTC.